The 8 T cell receptor beta chains listed next were all sequenced from one sample in a study of Ad26.COV2.S vaccination and SARS-CoV-2 variants. Stated treatment: some 19 received Ad26.COV2.S at low or high dose, single or two shots; about 5 received placebo; per-sample allocation not given. Sample collection was performed on day 63 after the first vaccine or placebo injection. The table came from immunoSEQ multiplex PCR; TCRdb's copy has only in-frame clones and leaves some out. The data show some 500,000 clones, nearly 90% seen once. The source material was peripheral blood, sampled in a trial of Ad26.COV2.S vaccine versus placebo. The receptors originated from a person aged 18-60 years who received the Ad26.COV2.S COVID-19 vaccine or a placebo.

This chain links TRBV7-3 with TRBJ2-1; possibly TRBD1 for D (5 bases). V was trimmed by 8 bases and J by 4 bases, leaving 12 bases between them. This CDR3 contains 13 residues. Per germline, CDR1 SGHTA and CDR2 FQGTGA. Here the CDR3 reads CASGYTGYNEQFF. CDR3 nucleotide sequence: TGTGCCAGCGGTTATACAGGTTACAATGAGCAGTTCTTC. Combining the CDR3 with reference TRBV7-3 and TRBJ2-1 gives the whole variable domain GAGVSQTPSNKVTEKGKYVELRCDPISGHTALYWYRQSLGQGPEFLIYFQGTGAADDSGLPNDRFFAVRPEGSVSTLKIQRTERGDSAVYLCASGYTGYNEQFFGPGTRLTVL.

The chain uses TRBV2 and TRBJ2-3; 13 positions agree with TRBD2. The length of the CDR3 is 16 residues. The trim removed 4 bases at V and 4 bases at J, leaving 5 bases unmatched. Germline CDR1 is SNHLY and CDR2 is FYNNEI. CDR3 in amino acids: CASSVRTSGRADTQYF. Here the CDR3 DNA reads TGTGCCAGCAGTGTTAGGACTAGCGGGAGAGCAGATACGCAGTATTTT.

The chain employs TRBV5-1 and TRBJ1-6; D perhaps matches TRBD1 (5 bases). V was pared by 2 bases and J by 10 bases, with 13 bases between. The V gene's germline CDR1 is SGHRS and CDR2 YFSETQ. The CDR3 is made up of 14 amino acids. The CDR3 DNA reads TGCGCCAGCAGCTTTCAGGGTGGAGGGTCACCCCTCCACTTT. It encodes CASSFQGGGSPLHF.

This chain joins TRBV5-4 and TRBJ2-3, with TRBD2 as a possible D gene (6 bases). V was pared by 3 bases and J by 4 bases, with 12 bases between. The germline CDR1 and CDR2 sequences are SGHNT and YYREEE (reference sequence). CDR3 length: 14 amino acids. CDR3 DNA sequence: TGTGCCAGCAGCTCTGGCGGGGCTTCAGATACGCAGTATTTT. Amino acid sequence: CASSSGGASDTQYF.

Comment on this clone: Other nucleotide sequences in the sample specify the same CDR3. The chain uses TRBV5-8 and TRBJ2-3, with TRBD2 identical over 7 bases. Germline V gene lookup returns CDR1 SGHTS and CDR2 YDEGEE. The CDR3 covers 14 residues. V was clipped by 2 bases and J by 1 base; unmatched bases: 1. Written as DNA, the CDR3 is TGTGCCAGCAGCTTCCTAGCGGGCACAGATACGCAGTATTTT. Its protein product is CASSFLAGTDTQYF.

The rearrangement joins TRBV28 to TRBJ1-2; D unclear. V was cut by 7 bases and J by 5 bases, with 11 bases left in between. This CDR3 contains 12 residues. Looked up from germline, CDR1 is MDHEN and CDR2 is SYDVKM. CDR3 residues: CASNRVGYGYTF. As DNA, the CDR3 is TGTGCCAGCAATCGGGTGGGGTATGGCTACACCTTC.

This rearrangement joins TRBV11-3 to TRBJ1-2; 7 bases are shared with TRBD1. Germline lookup yields CDR1 SGHNT and CDR2 YENEEA. The CDR3 is 15 residues long. V lost 5 bases, J lost 2 bases, and 8 bases stayed unmatched. The CDR3 sequence: CASSHRGRANYGYTF. The CDR3 DNA is TGTGCCAGCAGCCACAGGGGCCGCGCCAACTATGGCTACACCTTC.

The chain carries TRBV7-9 and TRBJ2-3, with D uncertain. The CDR3 is 11 residues long. Per the germline V gene, CDR1 is SEHNR and CDR2 is FQNEAQ (reference sequence). V lost 6 bases, J lost 5 bases, and 6 bases lay in between. Here the CDR3 DNA reads TGTGCCAGCAGTTATGGAGATACGCAGTATTTT. Its translation is CASSYGDTQYF.